A selection of T cell receptor beta chains follows, all from one sample in a study of blood T cell repertoires in COVID-19. Data came from immunoSEQ multiplex PCR; TCRdb stores just in-frame clones and leaves some out. The sample has about 190,000 clones, about 87% seen once. The sequencing input was peripheral blood. Source of these receptors: a woman in her thirties with acute or convalescent COVID-19. Each CDR3 is given with its conserved first and last residue. The D gene is left open where the match is weak. Some rows have no size entry. The others give once, few or many, or a class for an expanded clone.

TRBV7-6,-,-,TRBJ2-3,CASSLGADTQYF,TGTGCCAGCAGCTTGGGGGCGGATACGCAGTATTTT
TRBV5-1,TRBD1,-,TRBJ2-7,CASSLEGTGVEQYF,TGCGCCAGCAGCTTGGAGGGAACAGGGGTCGAGCAGTACTTC
TRBV3-1/TRBV3-2,-,once,TRBJ2-7,CASSQRGGYEQYF,TGTGCCAGCAGCCAAAGGGGGGGCTACGAGCAGTACTTC
TRBV9,-,-,TRBJ2-3,CASSGRMAVTDTQYF,TGTGCCAGCAGCGGGCGGATGGCGGTCACAGATACGCAGTATTTT
TRBV27,-,-,TRBJ1-6,CASRGQTYNSPLHF,TGTGCCAGCAGGGGACAAACCTATAATTCACCCCTCCACTTT
TRBV28,-,-,TRBJ1-5,CASGIRGSGNQPQHF,TGTGCCAGCGGAATCCGGGGGTCCGGCAATCAGCCCCAGCATTTT
TRBV28,-,-,TRBJ1-2,CASSLSNYGYTF,TGTGCCAGCAGTTTATCGAACTATGGCTACACCTTC
TRBV15,-,-,TRBJ1-4,CATSRDWGWVFF,TGTGCCACCAGCAGAGATTGGGGCTGGGTGTTTTTT
TRBV27,TRBD1,-,TRBJ2-7,CASSLGSGTAYEQYF,TGTGCCAGCAGTTTAGGTTCCGGGACAGCTTACGAGCAGTACTTC
TRBV19,-,once,TRBJ1-1,CASSPFGAEAFF,TGTGCCAGTAGCCCATTCGGAGCTGAAGCTTTCTTT
TRBV5-1,TRBD2,-,TRBJ2-7,CASSLGASGTRNYEQYF,TGCGCCAGCAGCTTGGGGGCTAGCGGGACCCGAAACTACGAGCAGTACTTC
TRBV7-9,-,-,TRBJ2-1,CASSLYGYSNEQFF,TGTGCCAGCAGCTTATATGGGTACAGCAATGAGCAGTTCTTC
TRBV30,TRBD2,-,TRBJ2-1,CAFFGTSGREQFF,TGTGCCTTCTTCGGGACTAGCGGGAGAGAGCAGTTCTTC
TRBV28,-,-,TRBJ1-4,CASRPQGLREKLFF,TGTGCCAGCAGACCTCAGGGATTACGGGAAAAACTGTTTTTT
TRBV5-1,-,once,TRBJ2-7,CASSSKGQDDEQYF,TGCGCCAGCAGTTCCAAAGGACAAGACGACGAGCAGTACTTC
TRBV6-5,-,-,TRBJ2-7,CASRPVTIHSYEQYF,TGTGCCAGCCGCCCCGTGACAATTCACTCCTACGAGCAGTACTTC
TRBV21-1,-,-,TRBJ1-5,CASTSQPQHF,TGTGCCAGCACCAGTCAGCCCCAGCATTTT